This T cell receptor beta chain was identified in a study of beta chain features in type 1 diabetes. Central memory, naive, regulatory and stem cell-like memory CD4+ cells were sorted by CD45RO/CCR7/CD25/CD127/CD95/CD27. A remark on this clone: What it binds is not known.

Study results and caveats: In type 1 diabetes patients, VDJ junctions had fewer insertions; deletions at these junctions were more frequent. For Type 1 diabetes patients, all four CD4+ subsets carried TCRB CDR3s that were moderately but significantly shorter.

Every bit of the isolated RNA underwent reverse transcription, so sequencing read expressed TCRB transcripts. An average of approximately 3.6 million reads was obtained for naive, central memory and regulatory T cell samples. Libraries were prepared by immunoSEQ multiplex PCR; TCRdb keeps only in-frame clonotypes and omits some of them. Of approximately 730,000 clones in the sample, around an eighth were seen once. This TCR derives from a man aged 18 to 29 with type 1 diabetes. The source material was naive CD4+ T cells from blood.

The CDR3 region is CASSLQVVNTQYF. For the CDR3, the DNA is TGTGCCAGCAGCTTACAGGTTGTTAATACGCAGTATTTT. The rearrangement links TRBV7-9 to TRBJ2-3; D is undetermined. With 2 bases removed from V and 7 bases from J, the gap between germline ends came to 10 bases. Germline values: CDR1 SEHNR, CDR2 FQNEAQ (reference sequence). The length of the CDR3 is 13 residues.